The 4 T cell receptor beta chains in this list originate from one sample, sequenced in a study of shared clonotypes between healthy human individuals. The table came from immunoSEQ multiplex PCR; TCRdb's copy has only in-frame clones and leaves some out. This table holds approximately 1,500,000 clones, 95% to 99% found once. Sequencing was carried out using naive CD4+ T cells sorted from blood. Sample subset: CD45RA+ positively selected. Every receptor here comes from a man younger than 40 in good health.

The chain carries TRBV29-1 and TRBJ1-1; a weak D match, TRBD1 (5 bases). The ends were cut back, 3 bases at V and 0 bases at J, with 14 bases in the middle. The CDR3 length is 15 residues. Germline V gives CDR1 SQVTM, CDR2 ANQGSEA. The chain's CDR3 is CSVDRVWGMNTEAFF. The CDR3, as DNA: TGCAGCGTTGACAGGGTTTGGGGAATGAACACTGAAGCTTTCTTT. Combining the CDR3 with reference TRBV29-1 and TRBJ1-1 gives the whole variable domain SAVISQKPSRDICQRGTSLTIQCQVDSQVTMMFWYRQQPGQSLTLIATANQGSEATYESGFVIDKFPISRPNLTFSTLTVSNMSPEDSSIYLCSVDRVWGMNTEAFFGQGTRLTVV.

This sequence joins TRBV5-4 and TRBJ2-7; D possibly corresponds to TRBD1 (6 bases). CDR1 is SGHNT, CDR2 YYREEE, per germline (reference sequence). The ends were cut back, 0 bases at V and 3 bases at J, with 13 bases in the middle. The CDR3 loop spans 15 amino acids. CDR3 nucleotides: TGTGCCAGCAGCTTGGCTTCAGGGGACATCTACGAGCAGTACTTC. It is translated as CASSLASGDIYEQYF.

The J gene is TRBJ1-1, the V gene TRBV7-9; no reliable D call. CDR1 is SEHNR and CDR2 is FQNEAQ in the germline V gene (reference sequence). This CDR3 region has 14 residues. V lost 3 bases and J 1 base, leaving 9 bases between the germline ends. The CDR3: CASSFRDGNTEAFF. DNA for the CDR3: TGTGCCAGCAGCTTCCGGGATGGGAACACTGAAGCTTTCTTT.

This clone was recorded only once. At one end the junction does not follow the germline gene, possibly because of a read error. The CDR3 loop reads CASSSSYVQYF. In DNA form, the CDR3 reads TGTGCCAGTAGTTCCTCGTACGTGCAGTACTTC. The chain couples TRBV19 to TRBJ2-7; D uncertain. The CDR3 contains 11 residues. Germline-derived CDR1 and CDR2 are LNHDA and SQIVND (reference sequence).